The 11 T cell receptor beta chains below all came from one sample that was sequenced in a study of T cells expressing NK-cell markers. TCRdb reprocessed the 5' RACE reads, with one entry per CDR3 protein and no DNA. The sample features 550,000 to 600,000 distinct CDR3 sequences, with roughly 3.4% in its top ten. Sequenced: blood T cells: a sorted CD56 or NKG2C T cell subset, CD4+ or CD8+ T cells, or bulk PBMC T cells (not recorded which). The receptors derive from a man between 18 and 35 years old in good health.

This chain joins TRBV6-5 and TRBJ2-1; the D call from TCRdb, TRBD2, cannot be confirmed without DNA. This CDR3 region has 11 residues. Germline values: CDR1 MNHEY, CDR2 SVGAGI. The CDR3 reads CASRAGTSQFF.

V and J are TRBV27 and TRBJ2-7. From germline, CDR1 is MNHEY and CDR2 SMNVEV (reference sequence). This CDR3 has 13 residues. CDR3 region: CASSLTWQNEQYF.

The V and J genes are TRBV20-1 and TRBJ2-7; the TCRdb D gene call, TRBD2, has no DNA to confirm it. Germline CDR1 DFQATT, CDR2 SNEGSKA (reference sequence). The length of the CDR3 is 18 residues. CDR3 sequence reads: CSARKLAGGLHPPYEQYF.

The J gene is TRBJ1-1, the V gene TRBV5-1; TCRdb's D call, TRBD1, is unchecked because there is no DNA. CDR3 length: 18 amino acids. Germline V gene data show CDR1 as SGHRS and CDR2 as YFSETQ. The CDR3: CASSLIHRGGGMNTEAFF.

The chain combines TRBV24-1 with TRBJ2-7; the TCRdb D gene call, TRBD1, has no DNA to confirm it. CDR1 and CDR2 (germline): KGHDR, SFDVKD. CDR3 length: 15 residues. CDR3 in amino acids: CATSEFRDGTYEQYF.

The gene calls are TRBV11-2 and TRBJ2-2. CDR1 is SGHAT, CDR2 FQNNGV, per germline. The CDR3 loop spans 14 amino acids. The CDR3 protein is CASSPGSSVGELFF.

The J gene is TRBJ2-1, the V gene TRBV5-6; TCRdb selects TRBD1, and the lack of DNA leaves this call unchecked. This CDR3 comprises 17 residues. Germline V gives CDR1 SGHDT, CDR2 YYEEEE. The CDR3 loop is CASSPTLGHHRSNEQFF.

The V call is TRBV7-8, the J call TRBJ2-3; the D call from TCRdb, TRBD1, cannot be confirmed without DNA. Germline lookup yields CDR1 SGHVS and CDR2 FQNEAQ. The CDR3 is made up of 15 amino acids. The CDR3 reads CASSLEGGAGDTQYF.

The chain recombines TRBV7-9 with TRBJ2-1. Germline values: CDR1 SEHNR, CDR2 FQNEAQ (reference sequence). CDR3 length: 13 residues. The CDR3 region is CASSPNVGNEQFF. Full variable domain (rest looked up from reference TRBV7-9 and TRBJ2-1): DTGVSQNPRHKITKRGQNVTFRCDPISEHNRLYWYRQTLGQGPEFLTYFQNEAQLEKSRLLSDRFSAERPKGSFSTLEIQRTEQGDSAMYLCASSPNVGNEQFFGPGTRLTVL.

The rearrangement uses TRBV10-3 and TRBJ2-7; TCRdb's D gene call, TRBD2, goes unchecked for lack of DNA. From germline, CDR1 is ENHRY and CDR2 SYGVKD. The CDR3 spans 13 residues. The CDR3 sequence is CAISEGEAYEQYF.

The chain uses TRBV27 and TRBJ1-6. CDR1 MNHEY and CDR2 SMNVEV come from the germline V gene (reference sequence). The CDR3 spans 15 residues. CDR3 in amino acids: CASSLRTWEHSPLHF.